These 18 T cell receptor beta chains originate from one sample sequenced in a study of radiation and T cells in renal cell carcinoma (TCRdb year 2020). To prepare the library, the immunoSEQ multiplex PCR assay was applied. Not all clones reach the TCRdb copy of this immuneACCESS table, which keeps in-frame sequences only. Checked studies attribute under half of the gap to unresolved V genes and leave the rest unexplained. In this sample the table shows about 150,000 clones, 87% of which occur a single time. The ten top clones hold 10% to 15% of the sample. This specimen's time point label, per the study, means: blood 2 weeks post-SBRT. In the paper's terms, the treatment or condition label means: 15 Gy SBRT to primary tumor, nephrectomy 4 weeks later. The sequences come from blood, collected from a patient whose treatment included radiotherapy and nephrectomy. These receptors came from a woman aged 45 to 65 with renal cell carcinoma.

V is TRBV5-6 and J is TRBJ2-5; no definite D call. In germline, CDR1 is SGHDT, CDR2 YYEEEE. Trimming took off 4 bases at V and 5 bases at J, with 18 bases between the two ends. The CDR3 length is 15 residues. CDR3 loop: CASSPYEPEWETQYF. Here the CDR3 DNA reads TGTGCCAGCAGCCCGTACGAGCCAGAATGGGAGACCCAGTACTTC.

V and J are TRBV6-5 and TRBJ1-1, with D tentatively TRBD1 (5 bases). The CDR3 is 14 residues long. Looked up from germline, CDR1 is MNHEY and CDR2 is SVGAGI. V was pared by 2 bases and J by 1 base, with 8 bases between. The CDR3 DNA follows: TGTGCCAGCAGTTACGGGGGTTCGAACACTGAAGCTTTCTTT. This codes for CASSYGGSNTEAFF.

V is TRBV27 and J is TRBJ1-6, with 8 positions matching TRBD1. Germline CDR1 is MNHEY and CDR2 is SMNVEV (reference sequence). The CDR3 is 16 residues long. The V gene end was trimmed by 6 bases and the J gene end by 10 bases; junction bases not matched to a gene: 14. The CDR3 protein is CASSGRKTGALSPLHF. The CDR3, as DNA: TGTGCCAGCAGCGGAAGAAAGACAGGGGCCTTGTCACCCCTCCACTTT.

The chain is built from TRBV9 and TRBJ2-1, with D unclear. With 4 bases removed from V and 10 bases from J, the gap between germline ends came to 18 bases. The germline V gene encodes CDR1 SGDLS and CDR2 YYNGEE. The CDR3 is 14 residues long. In DNA form, the CDR3 reads TGTGCCAGCAGCCCCCTGGCTTGGTCCCCCGAGCAGTTCTTC. This gives the protein CASSPLAWSPEQFF.

The chain links TRBV6-5 to TRBJ2-7; 8 bases agree with TRBD1. Germline assignment: CDR1 MNHEY and CDR2 SVGAGI. V lost 2 bases, J lost 1 base, and 7 bases stayed unmatched. The CDR3 is made up of 16 amino acids. Here the CDR3 DNA reads TGTGCCAGCAGTTACGGGTCTTGGACAGGGTCCTACGAGCAGTACTTC. It codes for CASSYGSWTGSYEQYF.

The CDR3 is CASSFLRGASHTQYF. DNA of the CDR3: TGTGCCAGCAGCTTCCTCCGGGGGGCCTCCCATACGCAGTATTTT. This chain links TRBV5-6 with TRBJ2-3; tentative D call: TRBD2 (7 bases). V was pared by 2 bases and J by 7 bases, with 17 bases between. In germline, CDR1 is SGHDT, CDR2 YYEEEE. The CDR3 is 15 amino acids.

The chain couples TRBV6-1 to TRBJ2-5; D perhaps matches TRBD2 (5 bases). The CDR3 extends over 17 amino acids. Germline CDR1 is MNHNS and CDR2 is SASEGT. The V gene lost 3 bases and the J gene lost 6 bases, with 23 bases spanning the gap. CDR3 DNA: TGTGCCAGCAGTGATCGTCGGGCTAGCCAATTAGATAAGACCCAGTACTTC. It encodes CASSDRRASQLDKTQYF.

This chain joins TRBV9 and TRBJ2-3; 12 nucleotides line up with TRBD2. Germline CDR1 and CDR2: SGDLS and YYNGEE. The CDR3 consists of 17 residues. V shed 0 bases, J shed 2 bases, and the junction held 4 bases outside the gene matches. CDR3 region: CASSVGGLAGPTDTQYF. CDR3 sequence (DNA): TGTGCCAGCAGCGTAGGCGGACTAGCGGGACCCACAGATACGCAGTATTTT.

The chain has TRBV19 and TRBJ2-3; 12 nucleotides agree with TRBD1. Germline CDR1 and CDR2: LNHDA and SQIVND (reference sequence). CDR3 length: 16 amino acids. V lost 0 bases, J lost 6 bases, and 4 bases stayed unmatched. CDR3 loop: CASSIDGTGGLDTQYF. The CDR3 nucleotides read TGTGCCAGTAGTATAGATGGGACAGGGGGCTTGGATACGCAGTATTTT.

V gene TRBV7-2 combines with J gene TRBJ1-1, with D uncertain. CDR3 length equals 15 residues. V was pared by 4 bases and J by 0 bases, with 12 bases between. CDR1 and CDR2 (germline): SGHTA, FQGNSA. The CDR3: CASSSSTDMNTEAFF. The CDR3 region has the DNA TGTGCCAGCAGCTCGAGTACAGACATGAACACTGAAGCTTTCTTT. Filled out from reference TRBV7-2 and TRBJ1-1, the complete variable domain reads GAGVSQSPSNKVTEKGKDVELRCDPISGHTALYWYRQSLGQGLEFLIYFQGNSAPDKSGLPSDRFSAERTGGSVSTLTIQRTQQEDSAVYLCASSSSTDMNTEAFFGQGTRLTVV.

J is TRBJ1-6 and V is TRBV10-2; tentative D call: TRBD1 (6 bases). V gave up 3 bases and J gave up 7 bases, with 7 bases separating them. The germline CDR1 and CDR2 sequences are WSHSY and SAAADI. CDR3 length: 13 residues. CDR3 loop: CASSEQGNSPLHF. In DNA, the CDR3 is TGCGCCAGCAGTGAACAGGGAAATTCACCCCTCCACTTT.

V usage is TRBV11-2 and J usage is TRBJ1-1; D unresolved. Germline lookup yields CDR1 SGHAT and CDR2 FQNNGV. The CDR3 is 13 amino acids. Trimming removed 0 bases at V and 5 bases at J, with 7 bases between. The CDR3 here is CASSLERQTEAFF. The CDR3 coding sequence is TGTGCCAGCAGCTTAGAAAGGCAGACTGAAGCTTTCTTT.

The rearrangement uses TRBV30 and TRBJ1-1; D remains ambiguous. V dropped 3 bases and J dropped 1 base, with 12 bases sitting between them. From germline, CDR1 is GTSNPN and CDR2 SVGIG (reference sequence). The CDR3 is made up of 14 amino acids. CDR3 bases: TGTGCCTGGAGCCCCTTTTTCGGGAACACTGAAGCTTTCTTT. It is translated as CAWSPFFGNTEAFF.

This clone has only a few counts. This sequence joins TRBV6-1 and TRBJ1-1, with D hard to call. Trimming stripped 5 bases from V and 4 bases from J, with 14 bases between. Germline V gene lookup returns CDR1 MNHNS and CDR2 SASEGT. This CDR3 contains 14 residues. The DNA for the CDR3 is TGTGCCAGCAGTTATTCGACCCGGGGCACTGAAGCTTTCTTT. Its translation is CASSYSTRGTEAFF.

This clone was observed a handful of times. The chain carries TRBV2 and TRBJ1-2, with D unresolved. V lost 7 bases and J 7 bases, leaving 25 bases between the germline ends. The CDR3 is 16 amino acids. Germline V gene lookup returns CDR1 SNHLY and CDR2 FYNNEI. DNA of the CDR3: TGTGCCAGCACCCCCCGTGCGAACTATCGTCCTCGTGGCTACACCTTC. This codes for CASTPRANYRPRGYTF.

The V gene is TRBV15, the J gene TRBJ1-2; unclear D gene. Trimming pared 1 base from V and 1 base from J, leaving 10 bases between. CDR3 length equals 15 residues. Germline values: CDR1 LNHNV, CDR2 YYDKDF (reference sequence). Here the CDR3 DNA reads TGTGCCACCAGCAGAGTCTACCGGGATAACTATGGCTACACCTTC. Translating it yields CATSRVYRDNYGYTF.

V gene TRBV6-5 combines with J gene TRBJ2-1; perhaps TRBD2 as D (7 bases). The CDR3 loop spans 15 amino acids. Germline loops: CDR1 MNHEY, CDR2 SVGAGI. Trimming pared 5 bases from V and 7 bases from J, leaving 18 bases between. The CDR3 loop reads CASSRPGGLVNEQFF. CDR3 nucleotide sequence: TGTGCCAGCAGTAGACCGGGGGGCTTAGTAAATGAGCAGTTCTTC.

CDR3 DNA sequence: TGTGCCACCAGCAGAGGTTATAGCGGAAGCACAGATACGCAGTATTTT. Translating it yields CATSRGYSGSTDTQYF. This rearrangement joins TRBV15 to TRBJ2-3; tentatively, D is TRBD2 (6 bases). Per germline, CDR1 LNHNV and CDR2 YYDKDF (reference sequence). Trimming removed 1 base at V and 0 bases at J, with 11 bases between. The CDR3 spans 16 residues.